One TCR beta chain is described in this entry. The antigen is not known. The sample comes from a study of shared clonotypes between healthy human individuals. Study overall: Each donor had three CD4 naive, three CD4 memory, two CD8 naive and one CD8 memory plate. Study results and limitations: In having few donors, the study represented limited genetic and exposure-history diversity.

CDR1 is GTSNPN, CDR2 SVGIG, per germline (reference sequence). The CDR3 spans 14 residues. Clones were sequenced by immunoSEQ multiplex PCR, and TCRdb holds only the in-frame ones, with some missing. The table lists under 600,000 clones, more than 95% of them singletons. The genes are TRBV30 and TRBJ2-5, with 7 bases lining up with TRBD2. The tail of the sequence fits TRBJ2-7 better, so the J call may be wrong. The source is a woman in her twenties or thirties in good health. The material sequenced was naive CD4+ T cells sorted from blood. Subset specified: CD45RA+ positively selected. The CDR3 here is CAWSVEGGFYEQYF. CDR3 DNA: TGTGCCTGGAGTGTCGAGGGAGGGTTCTACGAGCAGTACTTC.